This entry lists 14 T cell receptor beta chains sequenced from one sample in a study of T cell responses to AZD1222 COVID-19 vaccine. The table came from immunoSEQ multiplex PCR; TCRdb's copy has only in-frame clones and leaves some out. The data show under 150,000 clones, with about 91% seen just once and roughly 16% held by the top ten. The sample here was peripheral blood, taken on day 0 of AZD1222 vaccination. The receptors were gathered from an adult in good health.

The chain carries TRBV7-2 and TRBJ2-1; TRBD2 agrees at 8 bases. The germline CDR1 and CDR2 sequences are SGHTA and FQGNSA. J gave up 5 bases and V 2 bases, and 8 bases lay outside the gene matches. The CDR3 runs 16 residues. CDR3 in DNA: TGTGCCAGCAGCTTAAGGCCAACTAGCGGAGACAATGAGCAGTTCTTC. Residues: CASSLRPTSGDNEQFF.

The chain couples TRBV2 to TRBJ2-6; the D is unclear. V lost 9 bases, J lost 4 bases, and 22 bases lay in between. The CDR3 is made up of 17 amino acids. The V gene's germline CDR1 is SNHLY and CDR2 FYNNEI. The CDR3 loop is CARSRWGNEAGANVLTF. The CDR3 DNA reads TGTGCCAGGAGTCGATGGGGAAATGAAGCAGGGGCCAACGTCCTGACTTTC.

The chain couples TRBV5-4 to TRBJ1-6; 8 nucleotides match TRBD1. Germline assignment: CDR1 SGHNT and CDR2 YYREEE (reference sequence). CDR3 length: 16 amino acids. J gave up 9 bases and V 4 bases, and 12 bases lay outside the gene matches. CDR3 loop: CASSGRPGQESSPLHF. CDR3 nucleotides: TGTGCCAGCAGCGGGAGGCCGGGACAGGAGAGTTCACCCCTCCACTTT.

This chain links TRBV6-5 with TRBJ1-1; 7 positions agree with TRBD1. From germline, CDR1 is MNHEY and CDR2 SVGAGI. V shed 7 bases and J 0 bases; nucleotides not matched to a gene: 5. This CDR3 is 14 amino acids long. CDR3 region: CASNPGQLNTEAFF. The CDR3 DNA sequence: TGTGCCAGCAATCCGGGACAGCTGAACACTGAAGCTTTCTTT.

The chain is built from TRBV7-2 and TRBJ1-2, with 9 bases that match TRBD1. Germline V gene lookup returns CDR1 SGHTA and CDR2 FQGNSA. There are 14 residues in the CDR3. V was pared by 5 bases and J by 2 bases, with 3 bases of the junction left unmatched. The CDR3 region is CASSPGQGNYGYTF. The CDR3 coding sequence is TGTGCCAGCAGCCCGGGACAGGGAAACTATGGCTACACCTTC.

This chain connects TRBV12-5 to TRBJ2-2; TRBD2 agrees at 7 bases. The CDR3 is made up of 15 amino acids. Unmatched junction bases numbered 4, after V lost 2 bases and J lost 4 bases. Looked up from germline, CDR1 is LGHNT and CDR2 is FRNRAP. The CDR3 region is CASGLMTGGTGELFF. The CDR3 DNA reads TGTGCTAGTGGTTTGATGACGGGGGGCACCGGGGAGCTGTTTTTT. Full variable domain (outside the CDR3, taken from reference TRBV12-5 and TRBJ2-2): DARVTQTPRHKVTEMGQEVTMRCQPILGHNTVFWYRQTMMQGLELLAYFRNRAPLDDSGMPKDRFSAEMPDATLATLKIQPSEPRDSAVYFCASGLMTGGTGELFFGEGSRLTVL.

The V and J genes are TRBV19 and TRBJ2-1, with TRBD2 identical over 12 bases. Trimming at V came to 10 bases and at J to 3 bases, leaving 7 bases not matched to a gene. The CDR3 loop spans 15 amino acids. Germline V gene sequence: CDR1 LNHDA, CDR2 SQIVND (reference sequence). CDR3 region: CATDRGLAGYNEQFF. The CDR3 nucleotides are TGTGCCACTGACAGGGGACTAGCGGGCTACAATGAGCAGTTCTTC.

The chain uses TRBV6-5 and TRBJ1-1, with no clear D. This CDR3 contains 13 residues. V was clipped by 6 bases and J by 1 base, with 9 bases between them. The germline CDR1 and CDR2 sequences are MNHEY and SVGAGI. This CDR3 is CASRDRTNTEAFF. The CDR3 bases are TGTGCCAGCAGAGACCGGACGAACACTGAAGCTTTCTTT.

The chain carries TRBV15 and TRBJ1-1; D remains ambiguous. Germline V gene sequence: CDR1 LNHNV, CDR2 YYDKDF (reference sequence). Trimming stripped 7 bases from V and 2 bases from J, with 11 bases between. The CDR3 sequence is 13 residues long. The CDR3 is CATTRAANTEAFF. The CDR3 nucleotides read TGTGCCACCACAAGGGCCGCAAACACTGAAGCTTTCTTT.

The CDR3 sequence is CASSSRGGSLRRTAGEQFF. CDR3 coding DNA: TGTGCCAGCAGCTCGCGAGGAGGTAGTCTCCGGCGTACGGCGGGGGAGCAGTTCTTC. The V gene is TRBV7-3, the J gene TRBJ2-1, with D possibly being TRBD2 (6 bases). CDR1 SGHTA and CDR2 FQGTGA come from the germline V gene. The CDR3 covers 19 residues. Trimming cost V 4 bases and J 10 bases, with 32 bases left between them.

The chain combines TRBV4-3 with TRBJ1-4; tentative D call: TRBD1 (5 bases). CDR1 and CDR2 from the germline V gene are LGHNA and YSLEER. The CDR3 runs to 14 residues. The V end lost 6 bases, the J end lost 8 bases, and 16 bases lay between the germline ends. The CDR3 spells CASSDRGREEKLFF. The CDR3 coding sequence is TGCGCCAGCAGTGACCGGGGACGGGAAGAAAAACTGTTTTTT.

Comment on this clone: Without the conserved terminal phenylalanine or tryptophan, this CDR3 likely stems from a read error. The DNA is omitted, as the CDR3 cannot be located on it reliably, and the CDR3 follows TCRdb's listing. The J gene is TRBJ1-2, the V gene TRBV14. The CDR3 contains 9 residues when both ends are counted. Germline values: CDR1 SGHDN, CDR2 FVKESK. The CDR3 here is CASSRLGIG.

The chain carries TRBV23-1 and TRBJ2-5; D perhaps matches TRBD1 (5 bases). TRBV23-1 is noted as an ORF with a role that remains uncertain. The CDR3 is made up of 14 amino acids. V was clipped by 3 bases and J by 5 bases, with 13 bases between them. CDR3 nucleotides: TGCGCCAGCAGTCATCAGGGTGTCTCGGAGACCCAGTACTTC. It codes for CASSHQGVSETQYF.

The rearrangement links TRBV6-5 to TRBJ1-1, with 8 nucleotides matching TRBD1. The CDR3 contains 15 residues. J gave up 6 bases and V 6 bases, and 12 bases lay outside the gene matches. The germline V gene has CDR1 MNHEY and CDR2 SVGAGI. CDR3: CASSLPGQGPAEAFF. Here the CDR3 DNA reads TGTGCCAGCAGCCTCCCCGGACAGGGCCCCGCTGAAGCTTTCTTT.